Included here is one T cell receptor (beta chain) sequence, with context. The antigen is not known. Sampling of blood occurred at baseline, cycle 4 day 1, and cycle 7 day 1. Generated by immunoSEQ multiplex PCR, the TCRdb table keeps only in-frame clones and is missing some. Here the sample spans 65,000 to 75,000 clones, approximately 87% being singletons. The CDR3 is made up of 15 amino acids. V lost 5 bases to trimming and J lost 5 bases; unmatched junction nucleotides: 7. The germline gives CDR1 LNHDA, CDR2 SQIVND (reference sequence). The data stem from a study of OX40 agonist ivuxolimab in advanced cancers. In the study overall: The dose-escalation group included hepatocellular carcinoma, melanoma, renal cell carcinoma and head and neck cancer.

Study-wide results and limits: Determination of antigen specificity was not performed for the expanded peripheral T cells. Some nonresponders likewise displayed low normalized T-cell clonal expansion.

The chain combines TRBV19 with TRBJ2-1, with 9 positions matching TRBD1. This receptor was taken from an adult with an advanced solid tumor such as melanoma, head and neck, liver or kidney cancer. This specimen was CD4+ or CD8+ T cells sorted from blood, taken in a trial of the OX40 agonist ivuxolimab. CDR3 DNA: TGTGCCAGTAGTGGGACGGGACAGGGCCACAATGAGCAGTTCTTC. Its protein product is CASSGTGQGHNEQFF.